This TCR beta chain was sequenced for a study of post-analysis software for immune sequencing data. Study context: Clinical courses comprised relapsing-remitting, secondary progressive and progressive-relapsing multiple sclerosis.

Presence of unique molecular identifiers characterized the TCR beta cDNA libraries. The source material, about 0.95 to 11 million T cells, gave rise to approximately 520,000 cDNA molecules. One entry per CDR3 protein, called by TCRdb with MiXCR from the PCR reads. Here the sample spans about 820,000 distinct CDR3 sequences, under 70% being singletons. Study conclusions and caveats: Compared with controls, patients had more of about 5 TRBV segments, including TRBV5-6, TRBV5-1 and TRBV20-1.

Germline V CDR1 and CDR2: MNHNY, SVGAGI (reference sequence). The CDR3 runs 15 residues. V dropped 7 bases and J dropped 0 bases, with 14 bases sitting between them. This clonotype has a handful of counts. The antigen remains undetermined. The chain combines TRBV6-6 with TRBJ2-3; TRBD2 is a possible D gene (8 bases). The TCR was taken from a girl aged 10-17 years with multiple sclerosis. Input material: blood. The CDR3 DNA reads TGTGCCAGCACCCGGGGGGGACAGAGCACAGATACGCAGTATTTT. Its translation is CASTRGGQSTDTQYF.